The next 24 T cell receptor beta chains were all read from a single sample in a study of spatial heterogeneity in lung cancer. Study observations and caveats: Intratumoral expanded alpha and beta TCR counts were found to track tumor mutation counts.

One entry per CDR3 protein, called by TCRdb with MiXCR from the 5' RACE reads. The table lists 150 to 200 distinct CDR3 sequences, 28% of them singletons. These TCRs are of unknown antigen specificity. Time point indicated: sample taken at primary tumor resection. Sequenced here: lung tumor tissue, sampled at surgery. These receptors were collected from a male donor with early-stage non-small cell lung cancer.

A note on this clonotype: The library was designed around alpha chains, so this beta chain is a stray read whose abundance carries little weight. The chain is built from TRBV20-1 and TRBJ2-7, with TRBD1 matching over 9 bases. V lost 1 base and J lost 3; bases outside the gene matches: 10. The CDR3 runs to 16 residues. The germline CDR1 and CDR2 sequences are DFQATT and SNEGSKA (reference sequence). CDR3 sequence: CSARATETGGGYEQYF. The CDR3 nucleotides read TGCAGTGCTAGAGCCACCGAGACAGGGGGAGGCTACGAGCAGTACTTC.

Concerning this clonotype itself: This beta chain represents an off-target read in a library built for alpha chains; its size is of limited meaning. V gene TRBV27 combines with J gene TRBJ2-7; no clear D. Germline V gene data show CDR1 as MNHEY and CDR2 as SMNVEV (reference sequence). The V end lost 8 bases, the J end lost 3 bases, and 17 bases lay between the germline ends. The CDR3 sequence is 14 residues long. The CDR3 is CASGTAPGVYEQYF. As DNA, the CDR3 is TGTGCCAGCGGTACAGCACCGGGTGTCTACGAGCAGTACTTC.

This clonotype has more than one count but fewer than ten. Since the library was made to target alpha chains, this beta chain is a stray read and its abundance is not meaningful. The genes are TRBV11-3 and TRBJ2-2, with D maybe TRBD1 (5 bases). Between the trimmed V and J ends, which lost 1 base and 3 bases, there was a span of 15 bases. The CDR3 has 17 amino acids. Germline V gives CDR1 SGHNT, CDR2 YENEEA. CDR3 DNA: TGTGCCAGCAGCTTAGTGGGGCCAGGGATTGACACCGGGGAGCTGTTTTTT. Residues: CASSLVGPGIDTGELFF.

Concerning this clonotype: Found in a library prepared for alpha chains, this beta chain is an off-target read, and its abundance has little meaning. The chain joins TRBV7-2 to TRBJ2-1; D might be TRBD1 (5 bases). Germline CDR1 SGHTA, CDR2 FQGNSA. This CDR3 is built from 15 residues. Between the trimmed V and J ends, which lost 5 bases and 0 bases, there was a span of 11 bases. CDR3 in amino acids: CASSRTGSSYNEQFF. CDR3 nucleotides: TGTGCCAGCAGCCGCACAGGTAGCTCCTACAATGAGCAGTTCTTC.

This clonotype came up a few times. This beta chain slipped into a library made for alpha chains as a stray read, so its size is not meaningful. The V gene is TRBV7-2, the J gene TRBJ2-7; possible D gene TRBD2, 6 bases. This CDR3 region has 14 residues. Germline-derived CDR1 and CDR2 are SGHTA and FQGNSA. V lost 5 bases to trimming and J lost 2 bases, with 13 bases between them. The DNA of the CDR3 is TGTGCCAGCAGCCCCTCCGGGACTGCCTACGAGCAGTACTTC. This gives the protein CASSPSGTAYEQYF.

Worth noting for this clonotype: This beta chain is off target for a library built for alpha chains, so its abundance means little. The rearrangement joins TRBV27 to TRBJ2-1; D is perhaps TRBD2 (6 bases). The CDR3 loop spans 15 amino acids. Germline loops: CDR1 MNHEY, CDR2 SMNVEV (reference sequence). V was clipped by 5 bases and J by 1 base, with 12 bases between them. The CDR3 region has the DNA TGTGCCAGCAGTCCAGGACTATTATCCTACAATGAGCAGTTCTTC. The encoded protein is CASSPGLLSYNEQFF.

This clonotype occurred a few times. This beta chain is a stray read from a library made for alpha chains; its abundance is not meaningful. The genes are TRBV7-9 and TRBJ2-3, with D possibly matching TRBD1 (7 bases). V lost 4 bases and J lost 0, with 14 bases in between. This CDR3 comprises 16 residues. CDR1 and CDR2 (germline): SEHNR, FQNEAQ (reference sequence). For the CDR3, the DNA is TGTGCCAGCAGCTCCCAGGGGGGAACTAGCACAGATACGCAGTATTTT. This sequence encodes CASSSQGGTSTDTQYF.

To note about this clonotype: As an off-target read in a library built for alpha chains, this beta chain has a frequency of little significance. The CDR3 DNA follows: TGTGCCAGCAGCTTAGCGAGGCGGGGTAGGGATGAGCAGTTCTTC. Amino acids: CASSLARRGRDEQFF. The V gene is TRBV7-2, the J gene TRBJ2-1; D may be TRBD2 (6 bases). Germline V lookup: CDR1 SGHTA, CDR2 FQGNSA. CDR3 length: 15 residues. V gave up 0 bases and J gave up 8 bases, with 14 bases separating them. The full variable domain, with the rest looked up from reference TRBV7-2 and TRBJ2-1, is GAGVSQSPSNKVTEKGKDVELRCDPISGHTALYWYRQSLGQGLEFLIYFQGNSAPDKSGLPSDRFSAERTGGSVSTLTIQRTQQEDSAVYLCASSLARRGRDEQFFGPGTRLTVL.

The table lists this clonotype with a few counts. This beta chain is a stray read from a library made for alpha chains; its abundance is not meaningful. The chain recombines TRBV12-3 or TRBV12-4 with TRBJ2-7, with unresolved D. The V and J ends lost 3 bases and 2 bases respectively, with 5 bases between them. This CDR3 has 12 amino acids. In DNA, the CDR3 is TGTGCCAGCAGTTTTGAAGCCTACGAGCAGTACTTC. Protein product: CASSFEAYEQYF.

This clonotype came up once. This beta chain is off target for a library built for alpha chains, so its abundance means little. The chain joins TRBV20-1 to TRBJ2-1; D might be TRBD1 (5 bases). V dropped 5 bases and J dropped 9 bases, with 20 bases sitting between them. CDR1 is DFQATT and CDR2 is SNEGSKA in the germline V gene (reference sequence). This CDR3 has 14 residues. This chain's CDR3 is CSAPPRPYRTEQFF. The CDR3, as DNA: TGCAGTGCTCCCCCCCGGCCTTACAGGACTGAGCAGTTCTTC.

Relative to its sample, this clonotype is hyperexpanded. Since the library was made to target alpha chains, this beta chain is a stray read and its abundance is not meaningful. This chain joins TRBV6-5 and TRBJ2-7, with D uncertain. Trimming removed 6 bases from V and 4 bases from J, with 7 bases in between. CDR3 length: 11 amino acids. Germline V CDR1 and CDR2: MNHEY, SVGAGI. In DNA form, the CDR3 reads TGTGCCAGCAGCCGTCAATACGAGCAGTACTTC. Residues: CASSRQYEQYF.

Comment on this clonotype: This beta chain is a stray sequence in a library constructed for alpha chains; its clone size is not meaningful. This chain uses TRBV4-1 with TRBJ2-7, with TRBD2 as a possible D gene (5 bases). V dropped 4 bases and J dropped 4 bases, with 20 bases sitting between them. From germline, CDR1 is MGHRA and CDR2 YSYEKL. This CDR3 has 16 amino acids. The CDR3 loop is CASSRELGAWAYEQYF. The CDR3 DNA is TGCGCCAGCAGCCGAGAATTGGGAGCCTGGGCGTACGAGCAGTACTTC.

As to this clonotype: Since it is a stray read in a library aimed at alpha chains, this beta chain has a size that is not meaningful. The V and J genes are TRBV11-3 and TRBJ2-5, with a tentative D call TRBD1 (7 bases). V was pared by 11 bases and J by 4 bases, with 14 bases between. CDR1 and CDR2 (germline): SGHNT, YENEEA. This CDR3 has 12 amino acids. The CDR3 sequence is CACSGGGETQYF. CDR3 in DNA: TGTGCCTGCTCAGGGGGAGGAGAGACCCAGTACTTC.

In the case of this clonotype: The library was built for alpha chains, so this beta chain is an off-target read and its size means little. DNA of the CDR3: TGTGCCAGCAGCTACAGGGTTAGCACAGATACGCAGTATTTT. Translation: CASSYRVSTDTQYF. The chain recombines TRBV7-8 with TRBJ2-3; TRBD1 might be the D (6 bases). CDR1 is SGHVS and CDR2 is FQNEAQ in the germline V gene. CDR3 length equals 14 residues. V was trimmed by 4 bases and J by 0 bases, leaving 8 bases between them.

A note on this clonotype: Within a library made for alpha chains, this beta chain is off target, and its count is uninformative. The chain recombines TRBV6-1 with TRBJ2-7, with TRBD1 matching over 8 bases. Germline V gives CDR1 MNHNS, CDR2 SASEGT. The CDR3 length is 14 residues. J lost 2 bases, V lost 5 bases, and 5 bases had no gene match. In nucleotides, the CDR3 is TGTGCCAGCAGTCCCAGACAGGGGCCCTACGAGCAGTACTTC. Protein sequence: CASSPRQGPYEQYF.

For this clonotype: This beta chain turned up in a library designed for alpha chains; as an off-target read, its abundance says little. V usage is TRBV30 and J usage is TRBJ2-7; TRBD2 matches at 8 bases. This CDR3 is 15 amino acids long. CDR1 is GTSNPN, CDR2 SVGIG, per germline (reference sequence). V was pared by 0 bases and J by 3 bases, with 7 bases of the junction left unmatched. The CDR3 protein is CAWSVGLAPNYEQYF. DNA for the CDR3: TGTGCCTGGAGTGTTGGACTAGCACCAAACTACGAGCAGTACTTC.

Within the sample, this clonotype is hyperexpanded. This beta chain lies outside the target of a library built for alpha chains; its clone size means little. The chain carries TRBV7-6 and TRBJ2-5, with D tentatively TRBD1 (5 bases). Deletions cut 4 bases from V and 2 bases from J, with 14 bases between. There are 15 residues in the CDR3. CDR1 and CDR2 from the germline V gene are SGHVS and FNYEAQ. For the CDR3, the DNA is TGTGCCAGCAGCTCCCGTGGGGCGGCACAAGAGACCCAGTACTTC. Protein product: CASSSRGAAQETQYF. The full variable domain, with the rest looked up from reference TRBV7-6 and TRBJ2-5, is GAGVSQSPRYKVTKRGQDVALRCDPISGHVSLYWYRQALGQGPEFLTYFNYEAQQDKSGLPNDRFSAERPEGSISTLTIQRTEQRDSAMYRCASSSRGAAQETQYFGPGTRLLVL.

Notes on this clonotype: This beta chain turned up in a library designed for alpha chains; as an off-target read, its abundance says little. This sequence joins TRBV7-2 and TRBJ2-2; TRBD2 might be the D (5 bases). CDR1 and CDR2 from the germline V gene are SGHTA and FQGNSA. The CDR3 totals 15 residues. V dropped 1 base and J dropped 3 bases, with 9 bases sitting between them. Here the CDR3 DNA reads TGTGCCAGCAGCTTAGTGCTAGCAGACACCGGGGAGCTGTTTTTT. Protein sequence: CASSLVLADTGELFF. The full variable domain, its missing parts supplied by reference TRBV7-2 and TRBJ2-2, is GAGVSQSPSNKVTEKGKDVELRCDPISGHTALYWYRQSLGQGLEFLIYFQGNSAPDKSGLPSDRFSAERTGGSVSTLTIQRTQQEDSAVYLCASSLVLADTGELFFGEGSRLTVL.

A remark on this clonotype: The size of this beta chain means little, since it is a stray read in a library made for alpha chains. The gene calls are TRBV20-1 and TRBJ2-7, with 7 nucleotides matching TRBD1. The V gene end was trimmed by 6 bases and the J gene end by 2 bases; junction bases not matched to a gene: 7. CDR1 and CDR2 (germline): DFQATT, SNEGSKA (reference sequence). The CDR3 length is 13 residues. CDR3 in amino acids: CSAHGTDTYEQYF. CDR3 DNA: TGCAGTGCGCACGGGACAGACACCTACGAGCAGTACTTC.

Turning to this clonotype: Being off target in a library aimed at alpha chains, this beta chain has a size of little meaning. The rearrangement links TRBV4-3 to TRBJ2-3; D remains ambiguous. Trimming removed 0 bases from V and 0 bases from J, with 13 bases in between. CDR1 is LGHNA, CDR2 YSLEER, per germline. This CDR3 comprises 17 residues. In DNA, the CDR3 is TGCGCCAGCAGCCAAGACTGGGGAACGACTAGCACAGATACGCAGTATTTT. The encoded protein is CASSQDWGTTSTDTQYF.

This clonotype was recorded once. For a library built for alpha chains, this beta chain is a stray read; little rests on its size. The CDR3 coding sequence is TGCGCCAGCAGCCAAGATGCGGCAGTTTACAATGAGCAGTTCTTC. Its protein product is CASSQDAAVYNEQFF. The chain uses TRBV4-3 and TRBJ2-1; the D is unclear. The CDR3 runs 15 residues. Germline values: CDR1 LGHNA, CDR2 YSLEER. Trimming removed 0 bases at V and 4 bases at J, with 10 bases between.

This clonotype was seen a few times. The library was designed around alpha chains, so this beta chain is a stray read whose abundance carries little weight. The chain links TRBV27 to TRBJ2-4, with 8 bases that match TRBD1. Germline V gene lookup returns CDR1 MNHEY and CDR2 SMNVEV (reference sequence). This CDR3 spans 13 amino acids. With 0 bases clipped from V and 9 bases from J, the junction kept 1 base outside the gene matches. The CDR3 DNA is TGTGCCAGCAGTTTATCCGGACAGGGCATTCAGTACTTC. Its translation: CASSLSGQGIQYF.

Of note for this clonotype: This beta chain turned up in a library designed for alpha chains; as an off-target read, its abundance says little. The chain carries TRBV29-1 and TRBJ2-5; D possibly uses TRBD1 or TRBD2 (5 bases each). This CDR3 has 12 residues. Germline CDR1 reads SQVTM; CDR2 reads ANQGSEA. Trimming took off 7 bases at V and 5 bases at J, with 14 bases between the two ends. The CDR3 region is CSARGARETQYF. CDR3 bases: TGCAGCGCCCGAGGGGCCCGTGAGACCCAGTACTTC.

As to this clonotype: Within a library made for alpha chains, this beta chain is off target, and its count is uninformative. The chain combines TRBV7-9 with TRBJ2-6; D is possibly TRBD1 or TRBD2 (5 bases each). In germline, CDR1 is SEHNR, CDR2 FQNEAQ (reference sequence). V was trimmed by 5 bases and J by 1 base, leaving 12 bases between them. CDR3 length: 16 amino acids. The CDR3 nucleotides are TGTGCCAGCAGCGTTTACGGGGCGTCTGGGGCCAACGTCCTGACTTTC. It encodes CASSVYGASGANVLTF.